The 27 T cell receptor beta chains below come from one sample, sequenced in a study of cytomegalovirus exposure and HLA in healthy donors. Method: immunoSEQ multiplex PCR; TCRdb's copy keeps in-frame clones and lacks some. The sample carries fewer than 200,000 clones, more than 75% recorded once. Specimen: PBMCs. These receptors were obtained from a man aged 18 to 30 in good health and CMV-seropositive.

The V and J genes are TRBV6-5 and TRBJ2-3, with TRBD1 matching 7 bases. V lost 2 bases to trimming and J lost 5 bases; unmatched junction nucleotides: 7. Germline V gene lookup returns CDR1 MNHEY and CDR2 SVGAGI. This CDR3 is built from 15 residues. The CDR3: CASSYRGRAGDTQYF. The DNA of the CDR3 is TGTGCCAGCAGTTACAGGGGGCGGGCTGGAGATACGCAGTATTTT.

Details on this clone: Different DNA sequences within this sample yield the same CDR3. The CDR3 loop reads CASSLTGDTQYF. CDR3 coding DNA: TGTGCCAGCAGCCTAACGGGGGATACGCAGTATTTT. V gene TRBV28 combines with J gene TRBJ2-3, with D possibly being TRBD2 (5 bases). V was trimmed by 6 bases and J by 6 bases, leaving 10 bases between them. CDR3 size: 12 residues. The germline V gene encodes CDR1 MDHEN and CDR2 SYDVKM.

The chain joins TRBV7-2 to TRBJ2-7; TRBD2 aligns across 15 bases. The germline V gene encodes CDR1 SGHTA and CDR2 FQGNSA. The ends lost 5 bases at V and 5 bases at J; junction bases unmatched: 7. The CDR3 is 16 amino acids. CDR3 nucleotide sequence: TGTGCCAGCAGCCCAGGACTAGCGGGAGGGTTCCACGAGCAGTACTTC. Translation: CASSPGLAGGFHEQYF.

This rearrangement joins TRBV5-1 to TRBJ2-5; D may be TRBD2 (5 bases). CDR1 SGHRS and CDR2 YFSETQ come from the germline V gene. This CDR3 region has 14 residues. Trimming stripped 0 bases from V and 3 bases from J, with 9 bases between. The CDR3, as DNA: TGCGCCAGCAGCTTGGTCCTAGCCGAAGAGACCCAGTACTTC. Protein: CASSLVLAEETQYF.

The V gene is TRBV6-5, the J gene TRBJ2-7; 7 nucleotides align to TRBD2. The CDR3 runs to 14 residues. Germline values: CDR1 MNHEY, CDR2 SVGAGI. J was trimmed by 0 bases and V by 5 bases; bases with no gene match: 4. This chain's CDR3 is CASSALAASYEQYF. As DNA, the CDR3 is TGTGCCAGCAGTGCCCTAGCGGCCTCCTACGAGCAGTACTTC.

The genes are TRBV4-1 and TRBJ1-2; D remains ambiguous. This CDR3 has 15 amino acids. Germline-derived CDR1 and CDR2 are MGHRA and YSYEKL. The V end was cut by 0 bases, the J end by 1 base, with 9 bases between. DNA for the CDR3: TGCGCCAGCAGCCAAGAGGGAGCCCTTAACTATGGCTACACCTTC. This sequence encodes CASSQEGALNYGYTF.

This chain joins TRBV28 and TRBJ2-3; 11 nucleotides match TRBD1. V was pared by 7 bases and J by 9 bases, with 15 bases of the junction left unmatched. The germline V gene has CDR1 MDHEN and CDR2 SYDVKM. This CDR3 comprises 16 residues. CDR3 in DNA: TGTGCCAGCACCCCGGGGAAGGGGACAGGGGGAGAGACGCAGTATTTT. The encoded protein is CASTPGKGTGGETQYF.

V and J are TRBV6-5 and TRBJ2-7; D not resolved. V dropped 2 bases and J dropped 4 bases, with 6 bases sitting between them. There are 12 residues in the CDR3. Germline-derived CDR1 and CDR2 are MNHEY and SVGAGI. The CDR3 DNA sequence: TGTGCCAGCAGTTACGCCGGTTACGAGCAGTACTTC. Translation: CASSYAGYEQYF.

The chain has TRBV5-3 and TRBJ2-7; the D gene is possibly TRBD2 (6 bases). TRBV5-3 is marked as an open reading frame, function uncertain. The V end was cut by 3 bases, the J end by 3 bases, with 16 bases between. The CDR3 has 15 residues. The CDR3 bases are TGTGCCAGAAGCTCCGCCGGGACTCGTCGCTACGAGCAGTACTTC. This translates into CARSSAGTRRYEQYF.

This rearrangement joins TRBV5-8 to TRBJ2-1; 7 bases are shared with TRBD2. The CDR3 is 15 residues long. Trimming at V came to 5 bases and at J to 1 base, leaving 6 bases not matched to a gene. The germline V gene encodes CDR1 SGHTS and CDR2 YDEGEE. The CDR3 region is CASSQFGRSYNEQFF. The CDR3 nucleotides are TGTGCCAGCAGTCAATTCGGGAGGTCCTACAATGAGCAGTTCTTC.

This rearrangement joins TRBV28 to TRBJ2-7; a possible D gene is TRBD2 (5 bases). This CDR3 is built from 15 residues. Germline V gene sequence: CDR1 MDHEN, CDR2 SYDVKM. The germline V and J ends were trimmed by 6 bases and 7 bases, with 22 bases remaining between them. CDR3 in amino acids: CASSPPHRRRLEQYF. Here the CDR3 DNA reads TGTGCCAGCAGCCCTCCTCACCGGCGGAGGTTGGAGCAGTACTTC.

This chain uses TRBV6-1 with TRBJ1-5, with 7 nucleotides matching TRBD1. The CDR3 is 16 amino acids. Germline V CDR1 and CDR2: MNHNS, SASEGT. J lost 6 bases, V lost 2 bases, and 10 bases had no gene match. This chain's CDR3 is CASSERLRQGAQPQHF. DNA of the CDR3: TGTGCCAGCAGTGAAAGACTTCGACAGGGTGCTCAGCCCCAGCATTTT.

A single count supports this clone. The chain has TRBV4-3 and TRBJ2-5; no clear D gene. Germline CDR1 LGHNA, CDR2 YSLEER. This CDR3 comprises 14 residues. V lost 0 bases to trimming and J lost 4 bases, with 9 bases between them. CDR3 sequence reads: CASSQDPGRETQYF. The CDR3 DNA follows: TGCGCCAGCAGCCAAGACCCCGGTCGAGAGACCCAGTACTTC.

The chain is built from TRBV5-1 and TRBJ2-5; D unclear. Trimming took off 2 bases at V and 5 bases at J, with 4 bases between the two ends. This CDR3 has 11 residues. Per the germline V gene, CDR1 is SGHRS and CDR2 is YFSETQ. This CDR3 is CASSFRETQYF. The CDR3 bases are TGCGCCAGCAGCTTCAGGGAGACCCAGTACTTC.

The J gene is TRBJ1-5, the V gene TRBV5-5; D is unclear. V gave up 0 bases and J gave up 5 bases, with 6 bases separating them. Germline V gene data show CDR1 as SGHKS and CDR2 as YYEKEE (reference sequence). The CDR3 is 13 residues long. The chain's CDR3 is CASSLGPDQPQHF. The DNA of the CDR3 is TGTGCCAGCAGCTTGGGTCCCGATCAGCCCCAGCATTTT.

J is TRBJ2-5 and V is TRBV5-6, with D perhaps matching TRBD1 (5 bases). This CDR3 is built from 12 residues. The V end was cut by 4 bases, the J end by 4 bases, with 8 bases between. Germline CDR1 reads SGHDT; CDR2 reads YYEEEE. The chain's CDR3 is CASSQGGETQYF. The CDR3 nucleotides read TGTGCCAGCAGCCAGGGTGGAGAGACCCAGTACTTC.

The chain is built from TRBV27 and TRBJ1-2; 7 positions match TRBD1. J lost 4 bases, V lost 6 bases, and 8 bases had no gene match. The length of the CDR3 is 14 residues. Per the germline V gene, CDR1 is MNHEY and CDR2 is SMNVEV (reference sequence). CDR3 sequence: CASRPGTVSYGYTF. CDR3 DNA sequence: TGTGCCAGCAGACCCGGGACAGTATCCTATGGCTACACCTTC.

The CDR3 DNA reads as TGCAGTGCTCCCAGGGGTCACGAGCAGTACTTC. It specifies CSAPRGHEQYF. The J gene is TRBJ2-7, the V gene TRBV20-1; D is possibly TRBD1 (6 bases). CDR3 length: 11 amino acids. Germline V gives CDR1 DFQATT, CDR2 SNEGSKA (reference sequence). V lost 5 bases and J 5 bases, leaving 10 bases between the germline ends.

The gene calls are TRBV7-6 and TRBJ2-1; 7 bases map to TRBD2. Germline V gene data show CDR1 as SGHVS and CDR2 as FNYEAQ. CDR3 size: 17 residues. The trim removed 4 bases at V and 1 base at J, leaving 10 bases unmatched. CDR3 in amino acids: CASSSGPMGGSYNEQFF. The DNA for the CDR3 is TGTGCCAGCAGCTCGGGACCGATGGGAGGGTCCTACAATGAGCAGTTCTTC.

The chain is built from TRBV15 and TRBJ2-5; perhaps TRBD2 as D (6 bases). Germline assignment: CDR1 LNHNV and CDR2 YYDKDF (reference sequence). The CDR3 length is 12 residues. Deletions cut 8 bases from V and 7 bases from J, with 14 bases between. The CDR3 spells CATRDSQRTQYF. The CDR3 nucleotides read TGTGCCACCCGGGACTCCCAACGGACCCAGTACTTC.

CDR3 sequence reads: CASSQGANEQYF. As DNA, the CDR3 is TGTGCCAGTAGTCAGGGGGCGAACGAGCAGTACTTC. This chain connects TRBV19 to TRBJ2-7; 8 bases match TRBD1. The CDR3 contains 12 residues. V was clipped by 5 bases and J by 5 bases; unmatched bases: 2. CDR1 is LNHDA, CDR2 SQIVND, per germline (reference sequence).

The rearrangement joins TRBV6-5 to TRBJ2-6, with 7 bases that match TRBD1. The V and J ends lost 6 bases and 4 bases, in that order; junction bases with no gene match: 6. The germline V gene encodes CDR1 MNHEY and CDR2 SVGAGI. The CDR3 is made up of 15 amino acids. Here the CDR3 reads CASRLTGAGANVLTF. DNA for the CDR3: TGTGCCAGCAGATTAACAGGGGCCGGGGCCAACGTCCTGACTTTC.

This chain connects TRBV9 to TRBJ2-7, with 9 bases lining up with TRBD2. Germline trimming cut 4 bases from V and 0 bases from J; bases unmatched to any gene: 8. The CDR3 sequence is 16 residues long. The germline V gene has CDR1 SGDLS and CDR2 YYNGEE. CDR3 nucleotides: TGTGCCAGCAGCCCCCGCGGCGGGGGGGTCTCCTACGAGCAGTACTTC. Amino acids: CASSPRGGGVSYEQYF.

In DNA form, the CDR3 reads TGTGCCAGCAGCGTAGCTTTGAACACCGGGGAGCTGTTTTTT. It translates to CASSVALNTGELFF. The rearrangement links TRBV9 to TRBJ2-2, with D uncertain. The CDR3 is made up of 14 amino acids. The ends were cut back, 0 bases at V and 1 base at J, with 4 bases in the middle. CDR1 is SGDLS, CDR2 YYNGEE, per germline.

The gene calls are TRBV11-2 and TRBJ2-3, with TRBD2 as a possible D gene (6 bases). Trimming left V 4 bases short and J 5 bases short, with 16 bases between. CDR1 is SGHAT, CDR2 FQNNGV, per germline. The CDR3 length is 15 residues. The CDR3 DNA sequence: TGTGCCAGCAGCTCTTCGCTGGGAGGTGGAGATACGCAGTATTTT. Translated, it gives CASSSSLGGGDTQYF.

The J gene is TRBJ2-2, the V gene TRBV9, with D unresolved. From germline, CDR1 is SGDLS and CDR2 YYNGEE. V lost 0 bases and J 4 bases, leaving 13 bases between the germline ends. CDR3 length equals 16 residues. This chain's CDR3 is CASSVGARHSTGELFF. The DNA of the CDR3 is TGTGCCAGCAGCGTAGGGGCCCGACATAGCACCGGGGAGCTGTTTTTT. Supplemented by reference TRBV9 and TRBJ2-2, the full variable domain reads DSGVTQTPKHLITATGQRVTLRCSPRSGDLSVYWYQQSLDQGLQFLIQYYNGEERAKGNILERFSAQQFPDLHSELNLSSLELGDSALYFCASSVGARHSTGELFFGEGSRLTVL.

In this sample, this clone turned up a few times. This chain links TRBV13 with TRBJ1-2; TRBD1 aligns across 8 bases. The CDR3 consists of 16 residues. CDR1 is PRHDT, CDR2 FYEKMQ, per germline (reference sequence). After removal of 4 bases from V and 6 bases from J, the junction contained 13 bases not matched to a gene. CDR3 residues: CASSSLMDRDEDGYTF. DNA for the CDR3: TGTGCCAGCAGCTCATTAATGGACAGGGATGAGGATGGCTACACCTTC.